These T cell receptor beta chains were read from a single sample in a study of blood T cell repertoires in COVID-19. Only in-frame clones appear in the TCRdb table, and some are missing; sequencing was by immunoSEQ multiplex PCR. This sample has about 290,000 clones; more than 80% occur once, and the top ten carry about 3%. Sequenced sample: peripheral blood. These TCRs come from a woman aged 25 to 45 with active or convalescent COVID-19. The conserved cysteine and the conserved F or W are not part of the CDR3 here.

>TRBV7-8
ASSLGTSGASSYEQY
>TRBV19
ASRGGISYEQY
>TRBV5-4
ASSQGQGAAYEQY
>TRBV7-2
ASSSPTGSHEQY
>TRBV9
ASSNSRDRVHYGYT
>TRBV5-1
ASSLGQGNSPLH
>TRBV7-8
ASSAQQGNYGYT
>TRBV7-2
ASSLVSGVADTQY
>TRBV11-2
ASSSGTLNTGELF
>TRBV7-9
ASSWGQAKYNEQF
>TRBV19
ASSASVAGTEAF
>TRBV5-4
ASRSPGKDGYT
>TRBV27
ASSLRAGGSGREQF
>TRBV5-1
ASSREGDTYGYT
>TRBV6-5
ASSFDRVGSPLH
>TRBV29-1
SAAGFNEKLF
>TRBV5-6
ASSSYRAANYGYT
>TRBV7-9
ASQQGVGQETQY
>TRBV18
ASARWPNTEAF
>TRBV12-3/TRBV12-4
ASSLGGLETQY
>TRBV30
APSGGRAKKKDRPQH
>TRBV24-1
ATSSNTGYSSTDTQY
>TRBV27
ASSLGSRGLYEQY
>TRBV28
ASKTGLRNTEAF
>TRBV5-1
ASSLTGFNTEAF
>TRBV7-2
ASSISGGTSQPQH
>TRBV7-9
ASSSWGQNTEAF
>TRBV5-1
ASSLAGQGTEQY
>TRBV6-5
ASSYSSWGAEAF
>TRBV2
ASSEGGGQGHHEQY
>TRBV6-5
ASTSPPPGIHGYT
>TRBV14
ASSQGLGGANTGELF
>TRBV7-3
ASSPEVAIMTDTQY
>TRBV7-2
ASSSTSTGLTEAF
>TRBV9
ASSIGPGGDTQY
>TRBV7-3
ASSLAGGGETQY
>TRBV19
ASSIIPGGLGDTQY
>TRBV6-5
ASSRGQFDYGYT
>TRBV7-3
ASSLKQGAGYRYGYT
>TRBV4-3
ASSPYEGGELF
>TRBV9
ASSGPGTGYSPLH
>TRBV7-8
ASSFGQAGLSYNSPLH
>TRBV4-2
ASSQAWTGVNYGYT
>TRBV7-9
ASSFRDSNNEQF
>TRBV10-2
ASNDPTRGYT
>TRBV7-2
ASSPSGATDTQY